This T cell receptor (beta chain) comes out of a study of blood T cells in healthy people across ages. Whole-study findings and limits: When set beside aged donors, long-lived donors presented more naive CD4+ cells and higher diversity.

CDR3 length equals 12 residues. Trimming took 8 bases from V and 1 from J, leaving 8 bases between them. CDR1 and CDR2 from the germline V gene are MNHNS and SASEGT. The second PCR ran about 6 to 11 cycles with a sample-barcoded 5' primer and J-beta primers. Sequencing of every sample gave 2.5 million or more CDR3-containing paired-end reads. TCRdb re-derived calls from the 5' RACE reads in MiXCR, one entry per CDR3 protein. The repertoire consists of over a million distinct CDR3 sequences, with less than 50% occurring once and the leading ten covering approximately 20%. About this clonotype: Antigen specificity is unknown.

The sample comprised blood. The TCR originated in a woman aged 55 to 70 in good health. This rearrangement joins TRBV6-1 to TRBJ2-5, with D unclear. CDR3 in DNA: TGTGCCAGCGGAAGGGCCCAAGAGACCCAGTACTTC. Protein product: CASGRAQETQYF.